This T cell receptor (beta chain) was observed in a study of blood T cell repertoires in COVID-19. In the original analysis: Reference gene primer amplification gave nucleated cell count estimates. Using immunoSEQ multiplex PCR, the repertoire was profiled, and TCRdb retains in-frame clones only, with some absent. That table supplies the V and J calls and clone size; D and trimming were determined from the DNA. The sample carries 180,000 or so clones, roughly 80% recorded once. Exposed participants encountered a COVID-19 case during the 2 weeks preceding study entry. Sequencing was done on a sample of PBMCs or T cells enriched from blood (not recorded which). The sequence was collected from a man aged 55 to 70 who had been exposed to COVID-19.

CDR3 in amino acids: CASSFGDTQYF. The CDR3 bases are TGTGCCAGCAGCTTCGGGGATACGCAGTATTTT. The rearrangement uses TRBV7-3 and TRBJ2-3; D unclear. The CDR3 consists of 11 residues. V lost 3 bases to trimming and J lost 6 bases, with 4 bases between them. The germline V gene has CDR1 SGHTA and CDR2 FQGTGA.